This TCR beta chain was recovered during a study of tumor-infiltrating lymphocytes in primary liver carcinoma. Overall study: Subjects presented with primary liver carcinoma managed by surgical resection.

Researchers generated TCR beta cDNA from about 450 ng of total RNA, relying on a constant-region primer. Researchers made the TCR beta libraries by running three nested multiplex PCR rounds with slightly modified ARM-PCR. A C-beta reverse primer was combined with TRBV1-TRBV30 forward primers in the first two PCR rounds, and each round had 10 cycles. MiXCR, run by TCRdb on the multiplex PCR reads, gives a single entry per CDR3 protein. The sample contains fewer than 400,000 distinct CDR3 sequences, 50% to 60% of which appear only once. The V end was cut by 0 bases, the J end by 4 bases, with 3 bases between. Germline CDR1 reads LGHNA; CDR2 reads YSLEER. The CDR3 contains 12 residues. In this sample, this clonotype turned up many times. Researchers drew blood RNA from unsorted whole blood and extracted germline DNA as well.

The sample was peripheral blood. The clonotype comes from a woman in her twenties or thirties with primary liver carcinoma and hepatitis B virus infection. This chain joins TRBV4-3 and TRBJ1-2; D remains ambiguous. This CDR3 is CASSQEGYGYTF. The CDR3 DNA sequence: TGCGCCAGCAGCCAAGAGGGCTATGGCTACACCTTC.